This is a list of T cell receptor beta chains from one sample in a study of cytomegalovirus exposure and HLA in healthy donors. The table came from immunoSEQ multiplex PCR; TCRdb's copy has only in-frame clones and leaves some out. The table lists around 49,000 clones, nearly 95% of them singletons. The specimen was PBMCs. The source of these receptors is a woman under 30 in good health and CMV-seropositive. CDR3s include the opening cysteine and the closing phenylalanine or tryptophan. The order of the fields is CDR3 length, J gene, V gene, clone size, D gene, CDR3 protein, CDR3 DNA. The D gene is left open where the match is weak. Rows give clone size only sometimes, using once, few, many, or a class for an expanded clone.

14	TRBJ2-3	TRBV19	-	TRBD1	CASFSNRGRDTQYF	TGTGCCAGTTTCTCAAACAGGGGGCGAGATACGCAGTATTTT
16	TRBJ1-5	TRBV19	-	-	CASSIDGGIPFQPQHF	TGTGCCAGTAGTATAGATGGAGGTATTCCCTTTCAGCCCCAGCATTTT
16	TRBJ1-2	TRBV18	-	-	CASSPVSDRELYGYTF	TGTGCCAGCTCACCAGTCTCGGACAGAGAGTTGTATGGCTACACCTTC
14	TRBJ2-1	TRBV7-3	-	-	CASTLGGLGDEQFF	TGTGCCAGCACCCTAGGAGGACTTGGCGATGAGCAGTTCTTC
15	TRBJ2-5	TRBV6-5	-	TRBD2	CASSTTSGSRETQYF	TGTGCCAGCAGCACGACTAGCGGGAGTCGAGAGACCCAGTACTTC
16	TRBJ2-7	TRBV5-1	once	TRBD2	CASSLAGAGGPGEQYF	TGCGCCAGCAGCTTGGCCGGGGCGGGAGGGCCGGGCGAGCAGTACTTC
14	TRBJ2-7	TRBV28	-	TRBD1	CASSHRGETYEQYF	TGTGCCAGCAGCCACAGGGGCGAAACCTACGAGCAGTACTTC
15	TRBJ2-3	TRBV10-3	-	TRBD2	CAISQLAGSTDTQYF	TGTGCCATCAGCCAACTAGCGGGAAGCACAGATACGCAGTATTTT
15	TRBJ2-1	TRBV6-6	-	TRBD2	CASSYEGLADNEQFF	TGTGCCAGCAGTTACGAGGGACTAGCCGACAATGAGCAGTTCTTC
13	TRBJ2-3	TRBV27	-	-	CASSLSPGPAQYF	TGTGCCAGCAGTTTATCTCCGGGTCCTGCGCAGTATTTT
15	TRBJ2-3	TRBV9	-	-	CASSLTGSSTDTQYF	TGTGCCAGCAGCCTTACGGGATCGAGCACAGATACGCAGTATTTT
16	TRBJ2-3	TRBV7-8	-	-	CASSLLGVVRTDTQYF	TGTGCCAGCAGCCTCCTCGGGGTGGTCCGCACAGATACGCAGTATTTT
16	TRBJ2-5	TRBV11-3	-	TRBD1	CASSQSRDRFQETQYF	TGTGCCAGCTCGCAAAGCCGGGACAGGTTTCAAGAGACCCAGTACTTC
15	TRBJ1-5	TRBV9	-	TRBD1	CASSVSGGRNQPQHF	TGTGCCAGCAGCGTCTCAGGGGGGAGAAATCAGCCCCAGCATTTT
14	TRBJ2-3	TRBV29-1	-	TRBD2	CSVVLAGGPDTQYF	TGCAGCGTTGTTCTAGCGGGAGGGCCAGATACGCAGTATTTT
16	TRBJ2-1	TRBV18	-	TRBD2	CASSRLAGEFGNEQFF	TGTGCCAGCTCAAGACTAGCGGGAGAATTTGGAAATGAGCAGTTCTTC
17	TRBJ1-6	TRBV14	-	TRBD1	CASSQVSGGIGISPLHF	TGTGCCAGCAGCCAAGTTTCAGGGGGGATTGGTATTTCACCCCTCCACTTT
19	TRBJ2-1	TRBV4-2	once	TRBD2	CASSQPTSGRASRYNEQFF	TGTGCCAGCAGCCAACCCACTAGCGGGAGGGCCTCACGCTACAATGAGCAGTTCTTC
11	TRBJ2-1	TRBV19	-	-	CASSMGLEQFF	TGTGCCAGTAGTATGGGACTTGAGCAGTTCTTC
15	TRBJ1-2	TRBV30	-	TRBD1	CAWRDRVKGYYGYTF	TGTGCCTGGAGGGACAGGGTGAAGGGGTACTATGGCTACACCTTC
14	TRBJ2-7	TRBV19	few	TRBD2	CASSPTSGRWEQYF	TGTGCCAGTAGCCCGACTAGCGGGAGGTGGGAGCAGTACTTC
15	TRBJ2-1	TRBV6-1	-	TRBD2	CATKAGTSGSNEQFF	TGTGCCACCAAGGCCGGGACTAGCGGGAGCAATGAGCAGTTCTTC
17	TRBJ1-6	TRBV28	-	-	CASSFGGGGIGNSPLHF	TGTGCCAGCAGTTTTGGGGGGGGCGGTATCGGCAATTCACCCCTCCACTTT
16	TRBJ2-2	TRBV7-3	-	TRBD2	CASSFGLAGNTGELFF	TGTGCCAGCAGCTTCGGACTAGCGGGTAACACCGGGGAGCTGTTTTTT
14	TRBJ2-7	TRBV11-2	-	TRBD2	CASSLDRGEGEQYF	TGTGCCAGCAGCTTAGATCGGGGGGAGGGCGAGCAGTACTTC
13	TRBJ2-7	TRBV7-2	-	TRBD2	CASSSRLAGPQYF	TGTGCCAGCAGCTCTCGACTAGCGGGTCCGCAGTACTTC
14	TRBJ2-2	TRBV11-1	-	TRBD2	CASRTSGNTGELFF	TGTGCCAGCAGGACTAGCGGGAACACCGGGGAGCTGTTTTTT
17	TRBJ2-1	TRBV7-8	-	TRBD2	CASSLVSGLATYNEQFF	TGTGCCAGCAGCTTAGTCTCGGGACTAGCTACCTACAATGAGCAGTTCTTC
16	TRBJ2-7	TRBV19	-	TRBD1	CASSLSTGTVGYEQYF	TGTGCCAGTAGCCTCTCAACCGGGACAGTTGGCTACGAGCAGTACTTC
13	TRBJ1-1	TRBV23-1	-	-	CASSQRGNTEAFF	TGCGCCAGCAGTCAAAGGGGTAACACTGAAGCTTTCTTT
14	TRBJ2-7	TRBV29-1	once	TRBD1	CSVGGQGTFYEQYF	TGCAGCGTTGGGGGACAGGGAACATTCTACGAGCAGTACTTC
15	TRBJ2-7	TRBV18	-	TRBD1	CASSPPSTGGPEQYF	TGTGCCAGCTCACCACCATCCACAGGGGGTCCCGAGCAGTACTTC
14	TRBJ2-7	TRBV30	-	TRBD1	CAWSVGTGTYEQYF	TGTGCCTGGAGTGTAGGGACAGGGACTTACGAGCAGTACTTC
15	TRBJ2-7	TRBV28	-	TRBD2	CASSPRLAGGYEQYF	TGTGCCAGCAGTCCCCGACTAGCGGGAGGTTACGAGCAGTACTTC
15	TRBJ2-5	TRBV5-1	-	TRBD1	CASSLGGQAGETQYF	TGCGCCAGCAGCTTGGGGGGACAGGCGGGGGAGACCCAGTACTTC
13	TRBJ1-1	TRBV29-1	-	-	CSVEEGANTEAFF	TGCAGCGTTGAAGAGGGGGCGAACACTGAAGCTTTCTTT
17	TRBJ2-5	TRBV5-4	-	TRBD2	CASSLPPGLAGGGTQYF	TGTGCCAGCAGCTTGCCCCCAGGACTAGCGGGAGGTGGGACCCAGTACTTC
14	TRBJ1-2	TRBV4-1	few	-	CASSQGDNNYGYTF	TGCGCCAGCAGCCAAGGGGACAATAACTATGGCTACACCTTC
16	TRBJ2-2	TRBV6-5	-	TRBD2	CASSYRTSGRTGELFF	TGTGCCAGCAGTTACCGGACTAGCGGGAGGACCGGGGAGCTGTTTTTT
16	TRBJ2-3	TRBV9	-	-	CASSVAGAILTDTQYF	TGTGCCAGCAGCGTAGCGGGAGCGATACTCACAGATACGCAGTATTTT
13	TRBJ1-6	TRBV6-1	few	-	CASSDGQNSPLHF	TGTGCCAGCAGTGACGGACAGAATTCACCCCTCCACTTT
14	TRBJ2-3	TRBV5-1	-	TRBD2	CASRTSGTGDTQYF	TGCGCCAGCCGAACTAGCGGGACCGGAGATACGCAGTATTTT
15	TRBJ2-2	TRBV5-1	-	-	CASSLRQLNTGELFF	TGCGCCAGCAGCTTGCGACAGCTGAACACCGGGGAGCTGTTTTTT
15	TRBJ2-7	TRBV7-3	-	TRBD1	CASSARQGARNEQYF	TGTGCCAGCAGCGCCAGACAGGGGGCGAGGAACGAGCAGTACTTC
16	TRBJ2-2	TRBV19	-	-	CASSSNPGAVPGELFF	TGTGCCAGTAGTAGTAATCCGGGTGCGGTGCCCGGGGAGCTGTTTTTT
16	TRBJ2-1	TRBV5-1	-	TRBD2	CASSLDLGGRANEQFF	TGCGCCAGCAGCTTGGATCTTGGTGGGAGGGCCAATGAGCAGTTCTTC
12	TRBJ2-7	TRBV29-1	few	TRBD2	CSVQREYNEQYF	TGCAGCGTGCAGCGGGAGTATAACGAGCAGTACTTC
16	TRBJ2-7	TRBV28	-	TRBD2	CASSLLRLAGVGEQYF	TGTGCCAGCAGTTTACTCCGACTAGCGGGAGTGGGCGAGCAGTACTTC